The 18 T cell receptor beta chains presented below share a single source sample, sequenced in a study of post-analysis software for immune sequencing data. General study points: Comparison of patients with controls showed about 5 TRBV segments more frequent in patients, TRBV5-6, TRBV5-1 and TRBV20-1 among them.

Sequencing libraries made from TCR beta cDNA carried unique molecular identifiers. TCRdb recomputed calls from the PCR reads with MiXCR, one row per CDR3 protein. The sample lists fewer than 900,000 distinct CDR3 sequences; around 45% were seen once. Their antigens are not known. The source material was blood. These receptors all stem from a girl between 10 and 17 years old with multiple sclerosis.

In DNA form, the CDR3 reads TGTGCCAGCAGCCAGGGAAGCGGGATAGGGGAAGAGACCCAGTTCTTC. This translates into CASSQGSGIGEETQFF. The V call is TRBV4-2, the J call TRBJ2-5; 7 nucleotides match TRBD2. The J call may not be correct, given that the DNA end is closer to TRBJ2-1. Germline CDR1 LGHNA, CDR2 YNFKEQ. The CDR3 runs 16 residues.

This chain links TRBV5-1 with TRBJ2-3; the D gene is possibly TRBD1 (6 bases). Germline assignment: CDR1 SGHRS and CDR2 YFSETQ. The ends were cut back, 2 bases at V and 7 bases at J, with 11 bases in the middle. The CDR3 loop spans 13 amino acids. In DNA, the CDR3 is TGCGCCAGCAGCTTTGGGGGCTCTAATACGCAGTATTTT. The encoded protein is CASSFGGSNTQYF.

The gene calls are TRBV7-2 and TRBJ2-7, with 7 nucleotides matching TRBD1. The CDR3 sequence is 15 residues long. From germline, CDR1 is SGHTA and CDR2 FQGNSA. V gave up 6 bases and J gave up 0 bases; unmatched junction bases: 8. DNA for the CDR3: TGTGCCAGCAGAGGGGGCGGAGCGCCCTCCTACGAGCAGTACTTC. Amino acids: CASRGGGAPSYEQYF.

The chain combines TRBV3-1 with TRBJ1-5; 7 bases are a match to TRBD1. Germline V gene sequence: CDR1 LGHDT, CDR2 YNNKEL (reference sequence). The V and J ends lost 4 bases and 0 bases, in that order; junction bases with no gene match: 15. CDR3 length equals 19 residues. CDR3 in DNA: TGTGCCAGCAGCCCGAGTCAAGGGAAGGGGGCATATAGCAATCAGCCCCAGCATTTT. Translation: CASSPSQGKGAYSNQPQHF. Full variable domain (rest looked up from reference TRBV3-1 and TRBJ1-5): DTAVSQTPKYLVTQMGNDKSIKCEQNLGHDTMYWYKQDSKKFLKIMFSYNNKELIINETVPNRFSPKSPDKAHLNLHINSLELGDSAVYFCASSPSQGKGAYSNQPQHFGDGTRLSIL.

This clonotype turned up a few times. V is TRBV29-1 and J is TRBJ2-3, with 7 positions matching TRBD1. Germline CDR1 reads SQVTM; CDR2 reads ANQGSEA. The CDR3 has 14 residues. J was trimmed by 3 bases and V by 3 bases; bases with no gene match: 6. The CDR3 DNA reads TGCAGCGTTGACGACAGGGATGGGACAGATACGCAGTATTTT. This encodes CSVDDRDGTDTQYF.

The rearrangement joins TRBV10-2 to TRBJ2-5, with 11 positions matching TRBD1. CDR3 length equals 16 residues. V trimming: 4 bases; J trimming: 11 bases; junction bases outside the gene matches: 15. From germline, CDR1 is WSHSY and CDR2 SAAADI. The DNA of the CDR3 is TGCGCCAGCAGTGGATTCATGGGGACAGGGGGTAGGGAGCAGTACTTC. Translated, it gives CASSGFMGTGGREQYF.

This clonotype was seen a single time. The J gene is TRBJ2-1, the V gene TRBV5-1, with 10 bases identical to TRBD2. The CDR3 has 15 residues. J lost 5 bases, V lost 3 bases, and 5 bases had no gene match. CDR1 is SGHRS and CDR2 is YFSETQ in the germline V gene. Written as DNA, the CDR3 is TGCGCCAGCAGCTCCCTTGGACTAGCGGACAATGAGCAGTTCTTC. It specifies CASSSLGLADNEQFF.

The chain combines TRBV6-5 with TRBJ2-5; no reliable D call. Trimming took 4 bases from V and 3 from J, leaving 12 bases between them. Germline V CDR1 and CDR2: MNHEY, SVGAGI. This CDR3 has 14 residues. CDR3 residues: CASSSLDAEETQYF. CDR3 bases: TGTGCCAGCAGTTCCCTAGACGCGGAAGAGACCCAGTACTTC.

This clonotype appeared many times. The V and J genes are TRBV10-3 and TRBJ2-3; no firm D call. V was trimmed by 1 base and J by 6 bases, leaving 5 bases between them. The germline V gene encodes CDR1 ENHRY and CDR2 SYGVKD. The CDR3 is 12 residues long. The CDR3 here is CAISELGDTQYF. The CDR3 nucleotides read TGTGCCATCAGTGAGTTGGGGGATACGCAGTATTTT.

This clonotype has more than one count but fewer than ten. J is TRBJ1-1 and V is TRBV5-1; D is possibly TRBD1 (6 bases). The CDR3 runs 15 residues. The V gene lost 8 bases and the J gene lost 0 bases, with 17 bases spanning the gap. The germline V gene encodes CDR1 SGHRS and CDR2 YFSETQ. In nucleotides, the CDR3 is TGCGCCAGTCGAATAAAACAGGGCTTGAACACTGAAGCTTTCTTT. Translating it yields CASRIKQGLNTEAFF.

The chain is built from TRBV19 and TRBJ2-7, with D possibly matching TRBD2 (6 bases). There are 13 residues in the CDR3. Germline V lookup: CDR1 LNHDA, CDR2 SQIVND (reference sequence). With 6 bases removed from V and 6 bases from J, the gap between germline ends came to 15 bases. The CDR3, as DNA: TGTGCCAGTAGCCCGGGAGTTTTCCTCGAGCAGTACTTC. It encodes CASSPGVFLEQYF.

This rearrangement joins TRBV12-3 or TRBV12-4 to TRBJ2-1; TRBD1 might be the D (5 bases). This CDR3 is 14 amino acids long. Trimming removed 6 bases from V and 2 bases from J, with 11 bases in between. This chain's CDR3 is CASRVDRTYNEQFF. CDR3 bases: TGTGCCAGCAGGGTCGACAGAACCTACAATGAGCAGTTCTTC.

The CDR3 spells CATSRGWGDSYNSPLHF. The CDR3 region has the DNA TGTGCCACCAGCAGAGGGTGGGGTGACTCCTATAATTCACCCCTCCACTTT. The chain combines TRBV15 with TRBJ1-6, with D unclear. The CDR3 extends over 17 amino acids. Germline CDR1 reads LNHNV; CDR2 reads YYDKDF (reference sequence). V was trimmed by 1 base and J by 0 bases, leaving 10 bases between them.

This clonotype was seen only a few times. This rearrangement joins TRBV9 to TRBJ2-1, with D hard to call. With 4 bases removed from V and 7 bases from J, the gap between germline ends came to 12 bases. The germline CDR1 and CDR2 sequences are SGDLS and YYNGEE. This CDR3 contains 13 residues. The CDR3 region is CASSPSPLNEQFF. The CDR3 nucleotides are TGTGCCAGCAGCCCCTCCCCGCTGAATGAGCAGTTCTTC.

As concerns this clonotype: The CDR3 does not close with the conserved phenylalanine or tryptophan, likely indicating a read error. The chain recombines TRBV6-6 with TRBJ1-1; the D gene is possibly TRBD1 (5 bases). CDR3 length equals 13 residues. Germline assignment: CDR1 MNHNY and CDR2 SVGAGI (reference sequence). This CDR3 is CASTYGGNTEAFL. The CDR3 nucleotides read TGTGCCAGCACTTACGGGGGGAACACTGAAGCTTTCTTG.

The rearrangement joins TRBV7-8 to TRBJ1-1; 12 positions agree with TRBD1. The germline gives CDR1 SGHVS, CDR2 FQNEAQ. With V trimmed by 1 base and J by 1 base, 4 bases remained unmatched. This CDR3 is built from 17 residues. The chain's CDR3 is CASSLVGQGARNTEAFF. The CDR3 DNA follows: TGTGCCAGCAGCTTAGTGGGACAGGGGGCTCGGAACACTGAAGCTTTCTTT.

This clonotype was observed a few times. The rearrangement uses TRBV7-2 and TRBJ2-5; D is perhaps TRBD1 (6 bases). There are 14 residues in the CDR3. Trimming stripped 1 base from V and 4 bases from J, with 10 bases between. Per the germline V gene, CDR1 is SGHTA and CDR2 is FQGNSA. In nucleotides, the CDR3 is TGTGCCAGCAGCTTAGGTTACAGGGTAGAGACCCAGTACTTC. Translating it yields CASSLGYRVETQYF. The full variable domain, rest sourced from reference TRBV7-2 and TRBJ2-5, is GAGVSQSPSNKVTEKGKDVELRCDPISGHTALYWYRQSLGQGLEFLIYFQGNSAPDKSGLPSDRFSAERTGGSVSTLTIQRTQQEDSAVYLCASSLGYRVETQYFGPGTRLLVL.

This chain uses TRBV4-3 with TRBJ2-7; D remains ambiguous. The germline CDR1 and CDR2 sequences are LGHNA and YSLEER. Trimming took off 0 bases at V and 10 bases at J, with 13 bases between the two ends. The CDR3 runs 13 residues. CDR3 loop: CASSQDHVWPQYF. For the CDR3, the DNA is TGCGCCAGCAGCCAAGATCACGTATGGCCCCAGTACTTC.